The 5 T cell receptor beta chains listed next were all sequenced from one sample in a study of identical twins. TCRdb called the 5' RACE reads again in MiXCR, with one record for every CDR3 protein. The sample consists of 1.5 million to 2 million distinct CDR3 sequences, under 35% of them appearing once. Sequenced sample: cord blood. The origin of the receptors is a newborn girl in good health.

This clonotype turned up a few times. V gene TRBV5-5 combines with J gene TRBJ2-3, with D unresolved. Looked up from germline, CDR1 is SGHKS and CDR2 is YYEKEE (reference sequence). CDR3 length: 18 amino acids. Trimming pared 2 bases from V and 7 bases from J, leaving 26 bases between. The CDR3 bases are TGTGCCAGCAGCTTCCTCTCGAGCGCCTCGGTTGCACGGAATACGCAGTATTTT. Residues: CASSFLSSASVARNTQYF.

The chain couples TRBV4-1 to TRBJ2-7, with a tentative D call TRBD2 (5 bases). The CDR3 is 15 residues long. Germline CDR1 MGHRA, CDR2 YSYEKL. Trimming pared 0 bases from V and 7 bases from J, leaving 16 bases between. CDR3 protein: CASSQDRSTGNEQYF. CDR3 in DNA: TGCGCCAGCAGCCAAGACAGGTCTACCGGGAATGAGCAGTACTTC.

This chain uses TRBV13 with TRBJ2-7; 10 positions agree with TRBD2. Per germline, CDR1 PRHDT and CDR2 FYEKMQ (reference sequence). The CDR3 loop spans 17 amino acids. V was clipped by 2 bases and J by 1 base; unmatched bases: 8. The chain's CDR3 is CASSLHPGTSASYEQYF. The CDR3 DNA reads TGTGCCAGCAGCTTACACCCTGGGACTAGCGCGTCCTACGAGCAGTACTTC.

The sample holds many counts of this clonotype. The rearrangement joins TRBV12-3 or TRBV12-4 to TRBJ2-4; D is ambiguous. CDR3 length: 14 residues. Trimming pared 6 bases from V and 6 bases from J, leaving 15 bases between. DNA for the CDR3: TGTGCCAGCAGCCCTCCTAATCCGGGAAACATTCAGTACTTC. This codes for CASSPPNPGNIQYF.

This clonotype was counted only a few times. The V call is TRBV2, the J call TRBJ2-5, with D perhaps TRBD1 (5 bases). The DNA end is a closer match to TRBJ2-7, so the J assignment may be wrong. This CDR3 region has 13 residues. Germline CDR1 SNHLY, CDR2 FYNNEI. Here the CDR3 DNA reads TGTGCCAGCAGTGAAGCGGGGCGGCACGAGCAGTACTTC. It yields the protein CASSEAGRHEQYF.